Listed below are T cell receptor beta chains from one sample, sequenced in a study of blood T cell repertoires in COVID-19. The protocol was immunoSEQ multiplex PCR, while the TCRdb copy is restricted to in-frame clones and leaves out a portion. The table includes some 87,000 clones, around 90% detected once. Sample: peripheral blood. These receptors were collected from a woman in her 70s with acute or convalescent COVID-19. The CDR3 runs from the conserved cysteine through the conserved F or W. The D gene is left open where the match is weak. Clone size is shown for a subset of rows, as once, few, many or a class of expanded clone.

cdr3_nt	cdr3_aa	d_call	v_call	j_call	clone_size
TGTGCCAGCTCACCAAATGGAGCGAACACTGAAGCTTTCTTT	CASSPNGANTEAFF	NA	TRBV18	TRBJ1-1	NA
TGTGCCAGCTCACCCCTGACAGGACCTAATGAAAAACTGTTTTTT	CASSPLTGPNEKLFF	NA	TRBV18	TRBJ1-4	few
TGTGCCACCAGCAGAACAATAACAGGGGCAGAGACCCAGTACTTC	CATSRTITGAETQYF	TRBD1	TRBV15	TRBJ2-5	NA
TGTGCCAGCAGTGATAGGGGGGAAGCTTTCTTT	CASSDRGEAFF	NA	TRBV28	TRBJ1-1	NA
TGTGCCAGCAGTTACACAGGAGACAACACTGAAGCTTTCTTT	CASSYTGDNTEAFF	NA	TRBV6-5	TRBJ1-1	NA
TGCGCCAGCAGCGTCCCAGTGATGAACACTGAAGCTTTCTTT	CASSVPVMNTEAFF	NA	TRBV4-1	TRBJ1-1	NA
TGTGCCAGCAGTTTCCAGGGGACGGCAACTGAAGCTTTCTTT	CASSFQGTATEAFF	NA	TRBV7-8	TRBJ1-1	NA
TGTGCCAGCAGCCGTATCTCACAGGGGGGCTATGGCTACACCTTC	CASSRISQGGYGYTF	TRBD1	TRBV27	TRBJ1-2	NA
TGCGCCAGCAACCGGGACAGGGGCACCGGGGAGCTGTTTTTT	CASNRDRGTGELFF	TRBD1	TRBV10-1	TRBJ2-2	NA
TGTGCCAGTAGTATCGGGACAGGGTTCGCAGATACGCAGTATTTT	CASSIGTGFADTQYF	TRBD1	TRBV19	TRBJ2-3	NA
TGTGCCAGCAAAAGTAGCGCAATGAACCTCAATGAGCAGTTCTTC	CASKSSAMNLNEQFF	NA	TRBV2	TRBJ2-1	NA
TGTGCCAGCAGTGAACTTCAGGCTTATAGCAATCAGCCCCAGCATTTT	CASSELQAYSNQPQHF	NA	TRBV28	TRBJ1-5	NA
TGTGCCAGCAACACGGGACAGAACTATGGCTACACCTTC	CASNTGQNYGYTF	TRBD1	TRBV3-1/TRBV3-2	TRBJ1-2	NA
TGTGCCAGCAGCCGGACAGCCACAGATACGCAGTATTTT	CASSRTATDTQYF	NA	TRBV3-1/TRBV3-2	TRBJ2-3	NA
TGTGCCAGCAGTTCGCGGTCGACAGGGGGATGGTTTGGCAATCAGCCCCAGCATTTT	CASSSRSTGGWFGNQPQHF	TRBD1	TRBV27	TRBJ1-5	NA
TGTGCCAGCAGTTTGACAGGGTCTGGAAACACCATATATTTT	CASSLTGSGNTIYF	TRBD1	TRBV6-5	TRBJ1-3	NA
TGTGCCAGTAGTAGCGGGGGGAGCTTCTACAATGAGCAGTTCTTC	CASSSGGSFYNEQFF	TRBD2	TRBV19	TRBJ2-1	NA
TGCGCCAGCAGCTTGATCCGGCGGGGAGGGGATACGCAGTATTTT	CASSLIRRGGDTQYF	TRBD2	TRBV5-1	TRBJ2-3	NA
TGTGCCAGCAGCCACCCAGGGGTGAACACTGAAGCTTTCTTT	CASSHPGVNTEAFF	NA	TRBV28	TRBJ1-1	NA
TGTGCCTGGAGTGTACGGGGACAGGGAAACACTGAAGCTTTCTTT	CAWSVRGQGNTEAFF	TRBD1	TRBV30	TRBJ1-1	NA